This T cell receptor (beta chain) was sequenced during a study of T cells after posttransplantation cyclophosphamide. Findings and caveats of the study: Later post-transplant blood repertoires were often dominated by donor CD8+ memory clones. Recipient CMV seropositivity and CMV reactivation strongly tracked TRB clonality. Blood and skin or GI T cell repertoires showed limited TRB overlap.

The CDR3 is 14 residues long. Deletions cut 5 bases from V and 2 bases from J, with 12 bases between. Per germline, CDR1 SEHNR and CDR2 FQNEAQ (reference sequence). This clone was counted ten times or more. Its antigen remains unknown. A marrow graft followed busulfan-fludarabine conditioning, with cyclophosphamide on days +3 and +4. The assay was immunoSEQ multiplex PCR, and TCRdb's table has in-frame clones only and misses some. Listed for the sample are 9,500 to 13,000 clones, none seen a single time. The sample consisted of PBMCs, taken after allogeneic stem cell transplant with posttransplant cyclophosphamide. This rearrangement joins TRBV7-9 to TRBJ1-1; TRBD1 might be the D (6 bases). The clonotype was recovered from a female patient in her 40s who received an allogeneic stem cell transplant from a related donor, was CMV-positive, and had no GVHD. Some T cells may be supplied by the graft donor. The CDR3 sequence: CASSATGSNTEAFF. The CDR3 DNA reads as TGTGCCAGCAGCGCCACAGGGTCTAACACTGAAGCTTTCTTT.